Following are 28 T cell receptor beta chains from one sample sequenced in a study of blood T cell repertoires in COVID-19. The assay was immunoSEQ multiplex PCR, and TCRdb's table has in-frame clones only and misses some. The table has under 200,000 clones, around 85% seen once. The sample taken for sequencing was peripheral blood. These receptors all come from a woman aged 70-85 years with acute or convalescent COVID-19.

The V call is TRBV18, the J call TRBJ2-5, with 9 bases fitting TRBD2. After removal of 3 bases from V and 4 bases from J, the junction contained 6 bases not matched to a gene. The germline V gene encodes CDR1 KGHSH and CDR2 LQKENI. This CDR3 has 15 amino acids. The chain's CDR3 is CASSPRRGRAETQYF. The DNA for the CDR3 is TGTGCCAGCTCACCCCGGCGCGGGAGGGCAGAGACCCAGTACTTC.

The chain couples TRBV3-1 (or the pseudogene TRBV3-2) to TRBJ1-1, with a tentative D call TRBD1 (5 bases). V was clipped by 4 bases and J by 1 base, with 13 bases between them. The CDR3 runs 15 residues. Germline assignment: CDR1 LGHDT and CDR2 YNNKEL (reference sequence). The CDR3 reads CASSPRGTTNTEAFF. CDR3 nucleotide sequence: TGTGCCAGCAGCCCCCGGGGGACGACGAACACTGAAGCTTTCTTT.

The chain employs TRBV3-1 (or the pseudogene TRBV3-2) and TRBJ1-1, with TRBD1 as a possible D gene (6 bases). Germline V lookup: CDR1 LGHDT, CDR2 YNNKEL (reference sequence). V was pared by 0 bases and J by 9 bases, with 14 bases between. The CDR3 length is 14 residues. CDR3 protein: CASSQEGAQGKAFF. CDR3 in DNA: TGTGCCAGCAGCCAAGAGGGGGCACAGGGAAAAGCTTTCTTT.

The V call is TRBV7-9, the J call TRBJ2-5, with 12 bases lining up with TRBD2. The CDR3 runs 15 residues. J was trimmed by 9 bases and V by 5 bases; bases with no gene match: 10. The germline gives CDR1 SEHNR, CDR2 FQNEAQ (reference sequence). CDR3 sequence (DNA): TGTGCCAGCAGCCCCGGACTAGCGGGGAATCAGGCCCAGTACTTC. This encodes CASSPGLAGNQAQYF.

In nucleotides, the CDR3 is TGTGCCATCAGTGAGAAGGGAGGGAACTATGGCTACACCTTC. Its protein is CAISEKGGNYGYTF. This chain connects TRBV10-3 to TRBJ1-2; D remains ambiguous. Per germline, CDR1 ENHRY and CDR2 SYGVKD. The CDR3 has 14 residues. V dropped 2 bases and J dropped 2 bases, with 9 bases sitting between them.

The chain has TRBV6-5 and TRBJ1-5; D uncertain. CDR1 is MNHEY, CDR2 SVGAGI, per germline. The CDR3 is 13 residues long. V was pared by 6 bases and J by 4 bases, with 10 bases between. In nucleotides, the CDR3 is TGTGCCAGCAGGAGAGACGGGAATCAGCCCCAGCATTTT. Encoded protein: CASRRDGNQPQHF.

This clone was seen once. J is TRBJ2-1 and V is TRBV5-6; 9 bases align to TRBD1. Germline lookup yields CDR1 SGHDT and CDR2 YYEEEE. The CDR3 loop spans 15 amino acids. Trimming removed 3 bases from V and 2 bases from J; junction bases left unmatched: 3. DNA for the CDR3: TGTGCCAGCAGCTCGGGACAGGGAACCTACAATGAGCAGTTCTTC. It translates to CASSSGQGTYNEQFF.

The chain couples TRBV2 to TRBJ1-2; 9 bases align to TRBD1. The CDR3 sequence is 13 residues long. Germline V gives CDR1 SNHLY, CDR2 FYNNEI. The V segment lost 6 bases and the J segment 7 bases; nucleotides outside the gene matches: 6. The CDR3 is CASRAGTGLGYTF. DNA of the CDR3: TGTGCCAGCAGAGCCGGGACAGGGCTTGGCTACACCTTC.

This clone has a handful of counts. The chain carries TRBV28 and TRBJ2-2; 10 nucleotides line up with TRBD2. The germline V gene encodes CDR1 MDHEN and CDR2 SYDVKM. The CDR3 has 15 amino acids. V trimming: 6 bases; J trimming: 6 bases; junction bases outside the gene matches: 7. The CDR3 sequence: CASSPTAGGAGELFF. CDR3 DNA sequence: TGTGCCAGCAGCCCTACAGCGGGAGGGGCCGGGGAGCTGTTTTTT.

The gene calls are TRBV27 and TRBJ2-3, with TRBD2 as a possible D gene (5 bases). CDR3 length: 14 residues. V gave up 5 bases and J gave up 5 bases, with 14 bases separating them. CDR1 and CDR2 from the germline V gene are MNHEY and SMNVEV (reference sequence). The CDR3 loop reads CASSAMARGDTQYF. CDR3 in DNA: TGTGCCAGCAGTGCAATGGCCCGGGGAGATACGCAGTATTTT.

J is TRBJ2-7 and V is TRBV6-5, with D possibly being TRBD2 (5 bases). The CDR3 totals 14 residues. The germline V gene has CDR1 MNHEY and CDR2 SVGAGI. Trimming took 6 bases from V and 6 from J, leaving 18 bases between them. The CDR3 region has the DNA TGTGCCAGCAGAGTTGGGTCCCTCCGGGGCGAGCAGTACTTC. Its translation: CASRVGSLRGEQYF.

V gene TRBV5-1 combines with J gene TRBJ2-3, with no clear D. V lost 0 bases, J lost 12 bases, and 14 bases lay in between. Per the germline V gene, CDR1 is SGHRS and CDR2 is YFSETQ. The CDR3 runs 13 residues. This CDR3 reads CASSLGEVPSQYF. CDR3 DNA: TGCGCCAGCAGCTTGGGCGAGGTCCCCTCCCAGTATTTT.

The chain combines TRBV28 with TRBJ1-1; weak D call: TRBD1 (6 bases). The germline V gene encodes CDR1 MDHEN and CDR2 SYDVKM. The CDR3 loop spans 13 amino acids. V lost 2 bases and J 11 bases, leaving 15 bases between the germline ends. CDR3 in amino acids: CASSLANRVWAFF. In DNA, the CDR3 is TGTGCCAGCAGTTTAGCAAACAGGGTTTGGGCTTTCTTT.

The chain has TRBV11-2 and TRBJ2-1, with TRBD2 matching over 8 bases. This CDR3 is 14 amino acids long. V gave up 3 bases and J gave up 9 bases; unmatched junction bases: 7. CDR1 and CDR2 from the germline V gene are SGHAT and FQNNGV. The CDR3 loop is CASSFSGNRVEQFF. CDR3 bases: TGTGCCAGCAGCTTTAGCGGGAATAGGGTTGAGCAGTTCTTC.

V gene TRBV7-9 combines with J gene TRBJ1-4; 10 nucleotides line up with TRBD1. V lost 10 bases and J lost 8; bases outside the gene matches: 7. This CDR3 is 13 amino acids long. Per germline, CDR1 SEHNR and CDR2 FQNEAQ (reference sequence). The CDR3 loop is CAIPGQGREKLFF. The CDR3 DNA reads as TGTGCCATCCCGGGACAGGGGAGGGAAAAACTGTTTTTT.

This clone was recorded many times. The rearrangement joins TRBV9 to TRBJ1-1, with 7 bases that match TRBD1. This CDR3 contains 14 residues. J lost 3 bases, V lost 5 bases, and 7 bases had no gene match. Germline assignment: CDR1 SGDLS and CDR2 YYNGEE. DNA for the CDR3: TGTGCCAGCAGTGCCGGGACAGCCCACACTGAAGCTTTCTTT. Its protein is CASSAGTAHTEAFF.

The J gene is TRBJ2-3, the V gene TRBV11-3; TRBD2 might be the D (6 bases). Germline CDR1 is SGHNT and CDR2 is YENEEA. Between the trimmed V and J ends, which lost 0 bases and 3 bases, there was a span of 13 bases. The length of the CDR3 is 16 residues. CDR3 protein: CASSLDLREATDTQYF. DNA for the CDR3: TGTGCCAGCAGCTTAGATCTGAGGGAGGCAACAGATACGCAGTATTTT. Drawing the rest from reference TRBV11-3 and TRBJ2-3, the complete variable domain is EAGVVQSPRYKIIEKKQPVAFWCNPISGHNTLYWYLQNLGQGPELLIRYENEEAVDDSQLPKDRFSAERLKGVDSTLKIQPAELGDSAVYLCASSLDLREATDTQYFGPGTRLTVL.

The V and J genes are TRBV6-2 or TRBV6-3 and TRBJ2-3; TRBD2 might be the D (5 bases). Trimming pared 4 bases from V and 2 bases from J, leaving 13 bases between. Per germline, CDR1 MNHEY and CDR2 SVGEGT. The CDR3 contains 15 residues. The CDR3 loop reads CASSFGLQFTDTQYF. The CDR3 DNA follows: TGTGCCAGCAGTTTTGGACTCCAATTCACAGATACGCAGTATTTT.

This clone showed up just a few times. The gene calls are TRBV14 and TRBJ2-3; TRBD2 agrees at 7 bases. Germline-derived CDR1 and CDR2 are SGHDN and FVKESK. The CDR3 is 16 residues long. The ends lost 5 bases at V and 2 bases at J; junction bases unmatched: 10. As DNA, the CDR3 is TGTGCCAGCAGCGCACGGACTAGTTGGGACACAGATACGCAGTATTTT. Protein sequence: CASSARTSWDTDTQYF.

This clone was counted once. This chain joins TRBV19 and TRBJ2-1, with TRBD2 matching 8 bases. This CDR3 contains 14 residues. Germline values: CDR1 LNHDA, CDR2 SQIVND (reference sequence). After removal of 5 bases from V and 8 bases from J, the junction contained 8 bases not matched to a gene. DNA for the CDR3: TGTGCCAGTAGTCCTAGCGGGTGGTACCATGAGCAGTTCTTC. This encodes CASSPSGWYHEQFF.

The chain couples TRBV18 to TRBJ2-1; D is possibly TRBD2 (6 bases). Trimming stripped 1 base from V and 3 bases from J, with 7 bases between. The CDR3 length is 14 residues. Germline assignment: CDR1 KGHSH and CDR2 LQKENI. The CDR3 sequence: CASSPRLDYNEQFF. CDR3 DNA: TGTGCCAGCTCACCACGACTAGACTACAATGAGCAGTTCTTC.

The rearrangement links TRBV19 to TRBJ1-2, with a tentative D call TRBD1 (6 bases). The CDR3 covers 14 residues. The V and J ends lost 10 bases and 0 bases respectively, with 15 bases between them. Germline loops: CDR1 LNHDA, CDR2 SQIVND (reference sequence). This CDR3 is CATTQGPANYGYTF. In DNA form, the CDR3 reads TGTGCCACTACCCAGGGGCCAGCTAACTATGGCTACACCTTC.

The J gene is TRBJ1-6, the V gene TRBV10-3; D not resolved. Trimming shortened V by 9 bases and J by 7 bases, and 13 bases separated the two germline ends. The CDR3 sequence is 13 residues long. Germline CDR1 is ENHRY and CDR2 is SYGVKD. CDR3 nucleotide sequence: TGTGCCATGCGGGAGAACGCAAATTCACCCCTCCACTTT. It yields the protein CAMRENANSPLHF.

The V gene is TRBV6-2 or TRBV6-3, the J gene TRBJ1-6; the D gene is possibly TRBD1 (5 bases). The CDR3 spans 16 residues. Germline V gives CDR1 MNHEY, CDR2 SVGEGT. Trimming took off 5 bases at V and 2 bases at J, with 13 bases between the two ends. CDR3 in amino acids: CASSRTRQAYNSPLHF. For the CDR3, the DNA is TGTGCCAGCAGTAGGACAAGGCAAGCCTATAATTCACCCCTCCACTTT.

The CDR3 loop reads CASSAPGLAGNNEQFF. For the CDR3, the DNA is TGTGCCAGCAGTGCCCCTGGACTAGCGGGTAACAATGAGCAGTTCTTC. This chain uses TRBV25-1 with TRBJ2-1; TRBD2 aligns across 11 bases. V shed 4 bases, J shed 5 bases, and the junction held 7 bases outside the gene matches. This CDR3 spans 16 amino acids. The germline V gene has CDR1 MGHDK and CDR2 SYGVNS.

This clone was seen more than once but under ten times. This chain connects TRBV28 to TRBJ1-1; tentative D call: TRBD1 (6 bases). With 2 bases removed from V and 0 bases from J, the gap between germline ends came to 13 bases. Per the germline V gene, CDR1 is MDHEN and CDR2 is SYDVKM. The CDR3 is made up of 16 amino acids. The CDR3 reads CASSLGGGGMNTEAFF. The CDR3 nucleotides read TGTGCCAGCAGTTTAGGGGGGGGCGGTATGAACACTGAAGCTTTCTTT.

The J gene is TRBJ1-4, the V gene TRBV7-3; tentative D call: TRBD1 (5 bases). Trimming shortened V by 6 bases and J by 5 bases, and 22 bases separated the two germline ends. The germline CDR1 and CDR2 sequences are SGHTA and FQGTGA. This CDR3 contains 17 residues. Here the CDR3 DNA reads TGTGCCAGCAGTCAACGGGGGTCCGGAACACTAAATGAAAAACTGTTTTTT. The encoded protein is CASSQRGSGTLNEKLFF. The variable domain in full, completed from reference TRBV7-3 and TRBJ1-4, reads GAGVSQTPSNKVTEKGKYVELRCDPISGHTALYWYRQSLGQGPEFLIYFQGTGAADDSGLPNDRFFAVRPEGSVSTLKIQRTERGDSAVYLCASSQRGSGTLNEKLFFGSGTQLSVL.

The chain joins TRBV11-2 to TRBJ1-1; weak D call: TRBD1 (5 bases). Trimming took 3 bases from V and 6 from J, leaving 11 bases between them. Per germline, CDR1 SGHAT and CDR2 FQNNGV. The CDR3 runs to 13 residues. The CDR3 DNA sequence: TGTGCCAGCAGCTTCCAGGGAGGGGCTGAAGCTTTCTTT. As protein: CASSFQGGAEAFF.